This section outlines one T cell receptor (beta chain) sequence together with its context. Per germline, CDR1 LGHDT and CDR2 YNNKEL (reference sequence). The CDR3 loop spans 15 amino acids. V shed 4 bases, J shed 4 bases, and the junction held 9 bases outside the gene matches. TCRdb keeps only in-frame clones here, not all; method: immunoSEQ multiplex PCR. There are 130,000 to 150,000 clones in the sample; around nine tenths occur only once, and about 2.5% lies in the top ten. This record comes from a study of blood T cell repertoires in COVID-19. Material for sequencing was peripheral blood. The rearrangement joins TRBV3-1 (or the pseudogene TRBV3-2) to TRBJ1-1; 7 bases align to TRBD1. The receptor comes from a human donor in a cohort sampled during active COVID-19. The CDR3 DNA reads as TGTGCCAGCAGCCCAAGGAAGACAGGGAGCACTGAAGCTTTCTTT. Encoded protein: CASSPRKTGSTEAFF.